The next 2 T cell receptor beta chains were all read from a single sample in a study of sequential checkpoint blockade in melanoma. This table comes from immunoSEQ multiplex PCR, and its TCRdb copy is limited to in-frame clones, with some not included. This sample has about 20,000 clones, with approximately 77% found just once. Indicated treatment: randomized to nivolumab then ipilimumab (arm A) or the reverse (arm B). Specimen: CD8+ T cells sorted from blood (inferred from file names), collected from a patient given nivolumab and ipilimumab in sequence. All receptors derive from a human donor with melanoma.

In DNA form, the CDR3 reads TGTGCCAGCAGTGCCACAGGGGAGGCTTACGAGCAGTACTTC. Residues: CASSATGEAYEQYF. The V and J genes are TRBV6-1 and TRBJ2-7, with D possibly TRBD1 on 7 matching bases. CDR3 size: 14 residues. Germline V lookup: CDR1 MNHNS, CDR2 SASEGT. V lost 4 bases, J lost 4 bases, and 14 bases lay in between.

The chain employs TRBV7-8 and TRBJ2-7; the D gene is possibly TRBD2 (7 bases). CDR1 is SGHVS and CDR2 is FQNEAQ in the germline V gene. V dropped 5 bases and J dropped 5 bases, with 16 bases sitting between them. The length of the CDR3 is 14 residues. CDR3 coding DNA: TGTGCCAGCAGCGTCGGGGGGCCCGTGAACGAGCAGTACTTC. Its translation: CASSVGGPVNEQYF.